The source of this TCR beta chain is a study of graft-versus-host responses after intestinal transplantation. At the level of the study: Anti-thymocyte globulin was used for induction in all recipients, who then took tacrolimus and steroids for 2 to 4 years.

On this clone itself: As yet, its antigen is unknown.

Trimming pared 5 bases from V and 5 bases from J, leaving 5 bases between. This CDR3 has 11 amino acids. Germline loops: CDR1 PRHDT, CDR2 FYEKMQ (reference sequence). Using immunoSEQ multiplex PCR, the repertoire was profiled, and TCRdb retains in-frame clones only, with some absent. The sample consists of approximately 90,000 clones, about nine tenths of them appearing once. Findings and caveats of the study: Ileal or blood samples showed some GvH clones first, and such clones were also found in recipient marrow.

The J gene is TRBJ2-3, the V gene TRBV13; D not certain. This receptor was identified in a human donor who received an intestinal transplant. The specimen comprised unstimulated CD8+ T cells sorted from spleen or lymph node cells, sampled before intestinal transplant. The CDR3 DNA follows: TGTGCCAGCAGCCCCGTAGATACGCAGTATTTT. Translation gives CASSPVDTQYF.